One sample yielded the 32 T cell receptor beta chains listed below, sequenced in a study of T-cell reconstitution after alpha-beta-depleted transplantation in children. The TCRbeta library was prepared with unique molecular identifiers. TCRdb re-analysed the PCR reads in MiXCR, keeping a single row per CDR3 protein. The sample consists of about 610,000 distinct CDR3 sequences, about 10% of them appearing once. The source material was PBMCs from the stem cell graft donor, sampled from the stem cell graft. These TCRs come from a human donor who donated a stem cell graft to a child with acute myeloid leukemia.

This chain joins TRBV11-2 and TRBJ1-5; D perhaps matches TRBD1 (5 bases). The V gene lost 0 bases and the J gene lost 6 bases, with 12 bases spanning the gap. This CDR3 has 15 amino acids. Germline assignment: CDR1 SGHAT and CDR2 FQNNGV. CDR3 nucleotides: TGTGCCAGCAGCTTAGATATGTTTAGGGGTCAGCCCCAGCATTTT. This codes for CASSLDMFRGQPQHF.

J is TRBJ2-1 and V is TRBV3-1; no reliable D call. The CDR3 loop spans 14 amino acids. Trimming removed 4 bases at V and 9 bases at J, with 16 bases between. Germline-derived CDR1 and CDR2 are LGHDT and YNNKEL (reference sequence). The CDR3 region has the DNA TGTGCCAGCAGCCTCCTTAACCCTTCAGGTGAGCAGTTCTTC. This translates into CASSLLNPSGEQFF.

This clonotype was seen ten or more times. The chain carries TRBV5-6 and TRBJ2-3, with 9 bases matching TRBD2. Germline V gene data show CDR1 as SGHDT and CDR2 as YYEEEE. This CDR3 contains 16 residues. The trim removed 1 base at V and 10 bases at J, leaving 13 bases unmatched. The CDR3 loop is CASSLWSGGRASSQYF. In DNA, the CDR3 is TGTGCCAGCAGCTTGTGGTCTGGCGGGAGGGCCTCTTCGCAGTATTTT.

This clonotype was detected a few times. J is TRBJ2-3 and V is TRBV28; TRBD2 matches 7 bases. This CDR3 has 14 amino acids. Germline lookup yields CDR1 MDHEN and CDR2 SYDVKM. V dropped 5 bases and J dropped 7; count of bases not matched to a gene: 9. The chain's CDR3 is CASSPREEINTQYF. As DNA, the CDR3 is TGTGCCAGCAGTCCCCGGGAGGAGATAAATACGCAGTATTTT.

This clonotype was counted between two and nine times. The V call is TRBV4-2, the J call TRBJ2-3; TRBD2 aligns across 14 bases. V shed 4 bases, J shed 3 bases, and the junction held 6 bases outside the gene matches. CDR3 length: 17 amino acids. Germline V gives CDR1 LGHNA, CDR2 YNFKEQ. The DNA of the CDR3 is TGTGCCAGCAGCCCGGGACTAGCGGGAGAGAAAACAGATACGCAGTATTTT. It yields the protein CASSPGLAGEKTDTQYF.

This rearrangement joins TRBV6-1 to TRBJ1-2, with D unclear. Germline CDR1 and CDR2: MNHNS and SASEGT. The CDR3 runs to 13 residues. Deletions cut 5 bases from V and 3 bases from J, with 10 bases between. The CDR3 sequence: CASSRNRDYGYTF. The CDR3 DNA reads TGTGCCAGCAGTAGGAACCGGGACTATGGCTACACCTTC.

V is TRBV3-1 and J is TRBJ2-7; 11 positions agree with TRBD2. The ends lost 0 bases at V and 3 bases at J; junction bases unmatched: 4. The CDR3 spans 16 residues. Germline V gene data show CDR1 as LGHDT and CDR2 as YNNKEL (reference sequence). The DNA for the CDR3 is TGTGCCAGCAGCCAAGATAAACTAGCGGGAGACTACGAGCAGTACTTC. This encodes CASSQDKLAGDYEQYF.

This clonotype was seen a few times. This chain joins TRBV28 and TRBJ2-7; 7 bases agree with TRBD1. The V and J ends lost 7 bases and 0 bases, in that order; junction bases with no gene match: 12. The CDR3 is 16 residues long. Per germline, CDR1 MDHEN and CDR2 SYDVKM. CDR3 residues: CASTSDSGQISYEQYF. CDR3 coding DNA: TGTGCCAGCACTTCTGATTCGGGACAGATCTCCTACGAGCAGTACTTC.

In this sample, this clonotype turned up many times. This chain connects TRBV7-2 to TRBJ2-3; 10 nucleotides match TRBD2. The V and J ends lost 4 bases and 6 bases, in that order; junction bases with no gene match: 1. In germline, CDR1 is SGHTA, CDR2 FQGNSA. The CDR3 covers 13 residues. The CDR3 bases are TGTGCCAGCAGCTCGACTAGCGGGGATACGCAGTATTTT. It specifies CASSSTSGDTQYF.

The chain recombines TRBV6-1 with TRBJ1-4, with 10 bases matching TRBD1. The V segment lost 5 bases and the J segment 7 bases; nucleotides outside the gene matches: 7. This CDR3 is built from 15 residues. Germline CDR1 MNHNS, CDR2 SASEGT. The CDR3 is CASSRDRGHGEKLFF. The CDR3 DNA sequence: TGTGCCAGCAGTCGAGACAGGGGGCATGGTGAAAAACTGTTTTTT.

This clonotype was picked up a small number of times. V gene TRBV20-1 combines with J gene TRBJ1-6; tentative D call: TRBD1 (5 bases). The CDR3 consists of 13 residues. Trimming shortened V by 3 bases and J by 17 bases, and 20 bases separated the two germline ends. The germline V gene encodes CDR1 DFQATT and CDR2 SNEGSKA (reference sequence). In DNA, the CDR3 is TGCAGTGCTAGCAATGAGGGCGGGACGAGGGTCCACTTT. Translation gives CSASNEGGTRVHF.

Only a few counts were recorded for this clonotype. V and J are TRBV30 and TRBJ2-1; 7 bases are a match to TRBD2. There are 15 residues in the CDR3. Germline V gene lookup returns CDR1 GTSNPN and CDR2 SVGIG (reference sequence). The V segment lost 0 bases and the J segment 7 bases; nucleotides outside the gene matches: 9. The CDR3 DNA is TGTGCCTGGAGTGTAATTAGCGGGTCGGGAAATGAGCAGTTCTTC. Translation gives CAWSVISGSGNEQFF.

About this clonotype: Being one base from a much bigger clone, this may be a read error. The J gene is TRBJ2-1, the V gene TRBV20-1, with D hard to call. From germline, CDR1 is DFQATT and CDR2 SNEGSKA (reference sequence). The length of the CDR3 is 13 residues. In DNA form, the CDR3 reads TGCAGCCCAGCGACACCGGTCTACAATGGGCAGTTCTTC. Its translation is CSPATPVYNGQFF.

The chain couples TRBV20-1 to TRBJ2-5; weak D call: TRBD1 (5 bases). The CDR3 contains 13 residues. Germline V gene data show CDR1 as DFQATT and CDR2 as SNEGSKA (reference sequence). The ends were cut back, 3 bases at V and 9 bases at J, with 17 bases in the middle. The chain's CDR3 is CSARNRLGLAQYF. The CDR3 coding sequence is TGCAGTGCTAGGAACAGGTTGGGGTTGGCCCAGTACTTC.

This clonotype was counted between two and nine times. The genes are TRBV12-3 or TRBV12-4 and TRBJ2-7; 9 nucleotides agree with TRBD2. V shed 2 bases, J shed 4 bases, and the junction held 6 bases outside the gene matches. This CDR3 spans 15 amino acids. The CDR3 here is CASSLSGGPGYEQYF. The CDR3 region has the DNA TGTGCCAGCAGTTTAAGCGGGGGGCCGGGGTACGAGCAGTACTTC.

The chain has TRBV7-6 and TRBJ2-3; TRBD2 matches at 7 bases. V was pared by 2 bases and J by 4 bases, with 9 bases of the junction left unmatched. The V gene's germline CDR1 is SGHVS and CDR2 FNYEAQ. The CDR3 runs 16 residues. The CDR3 DNA follows: TGTGCCAGCAGCTTAAGTAGCGGGCCGTCTCCAGATACGCAGTATTTT. It codes for CASSLSSGPSPDTQYF.

This clonotype showed up just a few times. The chain carries TRBV12-3 or TRBV12-4 and TRBJ2-6; possibly TRBD2 for D (7 bases). V was cut by 6 bases and J by 2 bases, with 17 bases left in between. CDR3 length: 17 residues. CDR3: CASRIRGGGTGANVLTF. Here the CDR3 DNA reads TGTGCCAGCAGGATTCGAGGGGGGGGGACTGGGGCCAACGTCCTGACTTTC.

The rearrangement uses TRBV4-3 and TRBJ1-1; no definite D call. The germline V gene has CDR1 LGHNA and CDR2 YSLEER. This CDR3 comprises 14 residues. Trimming removed 6 bases at V and 1 base at J, with 12 bases between. The chain's CDR3 is CASSLGMSNTEAFF. The CDR3 coding sequence is TGCGCCAGCAGTTTGGGGATGTCGAACACTGAAGCTTTCTTT.

This clonotype was observed a handful of times. The junction departs from germline at one end; a sequencing error may be responsible. CDR3 sequence (DNA): TGTGCCAGCAGCCGGGAGGGCGGGATCCACCACTTC. This codes for CASSREGGIHHF. The chain joins TRBV7-3 to TRBJ2-1; 8 nucleotides align to TRBD2. The CDR3 has 12 amino acids. The germline V gene has CDR1 SGHTA and CDR2 FQGTGA.

The chain links TRBV3-1 to TRBJ2-1; no firm D call. The CDR3 is made up of 14 amino acids. Germline V gene lookup returns CDR1 LGHDT and CDR2 YNNKEL (reference sequence). V was shortened by 4 bases and J by 7 bases, with 14 bases between the two germline ends. The CDR3 region is CASSLRSFLNEQFF. The DNA for the CDR3 is TGTGCCAGCAGCCTTAGATCGTTTTTGAATGAGCAGTTCTTC.

This clonotype was seen a few times. J is TRBJ2-7 and V is TRBV5-5, with TRBD1 as a possible D gene (6 bases). Deletions cut 0 bases from V and 5 bases from J, with 15 bases between. The CDR3 totals 15 residues. Germline CDR1 and CDR2: SGHKS and YYEKEE (reference sequence). CDR3 DNA sequence: TGTGCCAGCAGCTTGGCCCCTCACAGGGTCGACGAGCAGTACTTC. Its protein product is CASSLAPHRVDEQYF.

CDR3 DNA sequence: TGCAGCGCCCGGGGAGGTTTCTACGAGCAGTACTTC. Amino acid sequence: CSARGGFYEQYF. The J gene is TRBJ2-7, the V gene TRBV29-1; the D gene is possibly TRBD2 (6 bases). The germline V and J ends were trimmed by 7 bases and 3 bases, with 13 bases remaining between them. The CDR3 extends over 12 amino acids. Germline CDR1 SQVTM, CDR2 ANQGSEA.

This clonotype occurred many times. The genes are TRBV7-8 and TRBJ2-3, with TRBD1 identical over 9 bases. CDR3 size: 15 residues. V was pared by 4 bases and J by 3 bases, with 5 bases of the junction left unmatched. Germline V gene data show CDR1 as SGHVS and CDR2 as FQNEAQ. CDR3 sequence: CASSSDRGGTDTQYF. DNA of the CDR3: TGTGCCAGCAGCTCGGACAGGGGTGGAACAGATACGCAGTATTTT.

V and J are TRBV27 and TRBJ2-1; possibly TRBD2 for D (6 bases). From germline, CDR1 is MNHEY and CDR2 SMNVEV (reference sequence). Trimming took 3 bases from V and 0 from J, leaving 24 bases between them. The CDR3 totals 20 residues. As DNA, the CDR3 is TGTGCCAGCAGTTTGCTGGAAGGCCGCGGGGTAGTTACCTCCTACAATGAGCAGTTCTTC. The encoded protein is CASSLLEGRGVVTSYNEQFF.

The rearrangement joins TRBV20-1 to TRBJ2-5; D ambiguous. V dropped 6 bases and J dropped 1 base, with 12 bases sitting between them. There are 13 residues in the CDR3. The V gene's germline CDR1 is DFQATT and CDR2 SNEGSKA (reference sequence). The CDR3 sequence: CSAPPGIQETQYF. CDR3 in DNA: TGCAGTGCCCCCCCCGGTATCCAAGAGACCCAGTACTTC.

This clonotype was observed a handful of times. J is TRBJ2-7 and V is TRBV7-9; D is undetermined. CDR3 length: 15 amino acids. Per the germline V gene, CDR1 is SEHNR and CDR2 is FQNEAQ (reference sequence). The V gene lost 6 bases and the J gene lost 2 bases, with 17 bases spanning the gap. The CDR3 spells CASSANLYPPYEQYF. As DNA, the CDR3 is TGTGCCAGCAGTGCTAATCTCTACCCTCCCTACGAGCAGTACTTC. Supplemented by reference TRBV7-9 and TRBJ2-7, the full variable domain reads DTGVSQNPRHKITKRGQNVTFRCDPISEHNRLYWYRQTLGQGPEFLTYFQNEAQLEKSRLLSDRFSAERPKGSFSTLEIQRTEQGDSAMYLCASSANLYPPYEQYFGPGTRLTVT.

This clonotype was observed many times. The chain couples TRBV10-3 to TRBJ2-3, with D perhaps TRBD1 (5 bases). Germline CDR1 and CDR2: ENHRY and SYGVKD. Trimming pared 11 bases from V and 5 bases from J, leaving 17 bases between. This CDR3 spans 13 amino acids. CDR3 nucleotide sequence: TGTGCCGCCGGACACCCCAAGGGAGATACGCAGTATTTT. Amino acid sequence: CAAGHPKGDTQYF.

This clonotype was seen at least ten times. The V and J genes are TRBV6-5 and TRBJ2-5; 12 bases are a match to TRBD2. Germline assignment: CDR1 MNHEY and CDR2 SVGAGI. The CDR3 has 18 residues. Losses at the gene ends were 0 bases for V and 4 bases for J; bases not matched to a gene: 9. The CDR3 nucleotides read TGTGCCAGCAGTTACTCCCTCCTAGCGGGAGGGCCGGGAGAGACCCAGTACTTC. Amino acids: CASSYSLLAGGPGETQYF.

This clonotype was counted ten times or more. The rearrangement links TRBV25-1 to TRBJ2-5; 10 bases line up with TRBD2. The junction had 16 bases not matched to a gene; V was cut back by 4 bases and J by 5 bases. CDR1 is MGHDK, CDR2 SYGVNS, per germline. CDR3 size: 18 residues. As DNA, the CDR3 is TGTGCCAGCAGTGCCGAGCTAGCGGGAGCCTCTTCAAGGGAGACCCAGTACTTC. This translates into CASSAELAGASSRETQYF.

This clonotype appeared a few times. The chain links TRBV7-9 to TRBJ2-7, with 7 bases aligning to TRBD1. Germline V gene data show CDR1 as SEHNR and CDR2 as FQNEAQ (reference sequence). CDR3 size: 14 residues. Trimming removed 4 bases from V and 2 bases from J; junction bases left unmatched: 5. The CDR3 protein is CASSSNQGAYEQYF. In DNA, the CDR3 is TGTGCCAGCAGCTCAAACCAGGGGGCCTACGAGCAGTACTTC.

In this sample, this clonotype turned up many times. The rearrangement joins TRBV20-1 to TRBJ2-7; D may be TRBD1 (5 bases). Germline CDR1 and CDR2: DFQATT and SNEGSKA (reference sequence). The CDR3 loop spans 13 amino acids. V lost 3 bases and J 1 base, leaving 10 bases between the germline ends. CDR3: CSASRTISYEQYF. For the CDR3, the DNA is TGCAGTGCTAGTCGGACAATTTCCTACGAGCAGTACTTC.

The J gene is TRBJ2-5, the V gene TRBV5-6, with 9 nucleotides matching TRBD1. Germline V lookup: CDR1 SGHDT, CDR2 YYEEEE. The CDR3 extends over 16 amino acids. The J segment lost 5 bases and the V segment lost 3 bases, leaving 11 bases of the junction unmatched. The CDR3 DNA sequence: TGTGCCAGCAGCTCCAAAGGGACAGGGAATGCGGAGACCCAGTACTTC. It is translated as CASSSKGTGNAETQYF.